This T cell receptor beta chain originates from a study of Siglec-9 on CD8 T cells in melanoma. TCRdb keeps only in-frame clones here, not all; method: immunoSEQ multiplex PCR. Here the sample spans 29,000 or so clones, about 80% being singletons. Trimming left V 1 base short and J 6 bases short, with 9 bases between. The CDR3 sequence is 14 residues long. Germline CDR1 and CDR2: MGHRA and YSYEKL. As for this clone: The antigen remains undetermined.

Findings and limits, study-wide: Siglec-9 reportedly marks and regulates an effector memory CD8+ T-cell subset apparently accumulating in melanoma tumors.

The chain recombines TRBV4-1 with TRBJ2-2; no firm D call. The clonotype comes from a human donor in good health. The sample comprised Siglec-9- CD8+ T cells sorted from blood. CDR3 sequence (DNA): TGCGCCAGCAGCCAAGCGCGTAGGGCCGGGGAGCTGTTTTTT. It specifies CASSQARRAGELFF.